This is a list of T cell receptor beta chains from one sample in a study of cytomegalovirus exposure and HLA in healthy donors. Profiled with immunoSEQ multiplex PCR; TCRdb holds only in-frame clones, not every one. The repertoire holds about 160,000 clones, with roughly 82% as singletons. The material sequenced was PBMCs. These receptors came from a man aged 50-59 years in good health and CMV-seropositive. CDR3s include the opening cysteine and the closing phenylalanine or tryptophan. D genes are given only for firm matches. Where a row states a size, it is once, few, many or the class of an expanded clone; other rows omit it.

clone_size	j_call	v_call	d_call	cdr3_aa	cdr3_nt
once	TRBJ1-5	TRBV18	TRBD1	CASSPGQGAFQPQHF	TGTGCCAGCTCACCTGGACAGGGGGCGTTTCAGCCCCAGCATTTT
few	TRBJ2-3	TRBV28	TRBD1	CASSQATGPYTQYF	TGTGCCAGCAGCCAAGCGACAGGGCCATATACGCAGTATTTT
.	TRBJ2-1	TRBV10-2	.	CASENPRDEQFF	TGCGCCAGCGAGAACCCGCGGGATGAGCAGTTCTTC
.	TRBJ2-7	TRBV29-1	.	CSVAGRKSSYEQYF	TGCAGCGTCGCGGGGCGGAAGAGCTCCTACGAGCAGTACTTC
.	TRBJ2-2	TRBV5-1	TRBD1	CASSRSGQGASTGELFF	TGCGCCAGCAGCCGGAGCGGACAGGGGGCTAGCACCGGGGAGCTGTTTTTT
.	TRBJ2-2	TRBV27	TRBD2	CASSPTPTSSVGELFF	TGTGCCAGCAGTCCCACACCGACTAGCTCAGTCGGGGAGCTGTTTTTT
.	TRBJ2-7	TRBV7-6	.	CASSGEATYEQYF	TGTGCCAGCAGCGGAGAGGCGACCTACGAGCAGTACTTC
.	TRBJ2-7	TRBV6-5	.	CASSYSGGPRDEQYF	TGTGCCAGCAGTTACTCAGGAGGGCCTAGAGACGAGCAGTACTTC
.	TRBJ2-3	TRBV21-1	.	CASSKRAARTSCPDTQYF	TGTGCCAGCAGCAAACGAGCGGCAAGGACTAGTTGTCCAGATACGCAGTATTTT
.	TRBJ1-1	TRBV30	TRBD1	CAWRSQGITEAFF	TGTGCCTGGAGGTCACAGGGGATCACTGAAGCTTTCTTT
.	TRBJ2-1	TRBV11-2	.	CASSLRNEQFF	TGTGCCAGCAGCTTACGGAATGAGCAGTTCTTC
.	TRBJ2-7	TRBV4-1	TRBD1	CASSPWTGKYEQYF	TGCGCCAGCAGCCCTTGGACAGGAAAATACGAGCAGTACTTC
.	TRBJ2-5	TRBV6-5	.	CASRPDNQETQYF	TGTGCCAGCAGACCAGATAACCAAGAGACCCAGTACTTC
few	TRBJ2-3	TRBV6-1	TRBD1	CASRKTGLLDTQYF	TGTGCCAGCAGGAAGACAGGGCTGCTCGATACGCAGTATTTT
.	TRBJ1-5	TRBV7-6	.	CASSSGIPNQPQHF	TGTGCCAGCAGCTCAGGTATTCCCAATCAGCCCCAGCATTTT
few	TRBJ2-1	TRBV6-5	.	CASSYSGRAGEQFF	TGTGCCAGCAGTTACTCGGGTAGGGCGGGTGAGCAGTTCTTC
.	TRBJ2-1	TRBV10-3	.	CASVPSSYNEQFF	TGTGCCAGCGTCCCTAGCTCCTACAATGAGCAGTTCTTC
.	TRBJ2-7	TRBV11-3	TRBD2	CASSLDSSGIYEQYF	TGTGCCAGCAGCTTAGATTCTAGCGGGATCTACGAGCAGTACTTC
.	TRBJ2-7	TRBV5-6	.	CASSLPRGYEQYF	TGTGCCAGCAGCTTACCCAGGGGTTACGAGCAGTACTTC
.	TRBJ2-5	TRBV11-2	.	CASSLALYQETQYF	TGTGCCAGCAGCTTAGCCCTGTACCAAGAGACCCAGTACTTC
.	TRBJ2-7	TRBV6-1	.	CASSEYSGAPYEQYF	TGTGCCAGCAGTGAGTATAGCGGAGCCCCCTACGAGCAGTACTTC
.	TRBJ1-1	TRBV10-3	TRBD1	CAISEQGGAFF	TGTGCCATCAGTGAACAGGGGGGCGCTTTCTTT
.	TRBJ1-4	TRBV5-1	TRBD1	CASSLAGTVNEKLFF	TGCGCCAGCAGCTTGGCCGGGACAGTAAATGAAAAACTGTTTTTT
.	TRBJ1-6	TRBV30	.	CAWGLLSSYNSPLHF	TGTGCCTGGGGACTCCTGAGCTCCTATAATTCACCCCTCCACTTT
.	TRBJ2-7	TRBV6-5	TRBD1	CASSWAPGTEGEQYF	TGTGCCAGCAGTTGGGCCCCCGGGACAGAGGGCGAGCAGTACTTC
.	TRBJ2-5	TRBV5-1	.	CASSPTFVAETQYF	TGCGCCAGCAGCCCAACCTTCGTAGCTGAGACCCAGTACTTC
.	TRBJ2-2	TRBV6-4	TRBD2	CASSVSGLATGELFF	TGTGCCAGCAGTGTTTCGGGACTAGCGACCGGGGAGCTGTTTTTT
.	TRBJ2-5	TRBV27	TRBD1	CASSRDRAETQYF	TGTGCCAGCAGTCGGGACAGGGCGGAGACCCAGTACTTC
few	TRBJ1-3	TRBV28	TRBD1	CASSLQGAGNTIYF	TGTGCCAGCAGTTTACAGGGGGCGGGAAACACCATATATTTT
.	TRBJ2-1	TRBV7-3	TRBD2	CASSLTGEGNNEQFF	TGTGCCAGCAGCTTAACCGGGGAGGGTAACAATGAGCAGTTCTTC
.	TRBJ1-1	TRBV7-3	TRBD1	CASSFSGGTTEAFF	TGTGCCAGCAGCTTCTCAGGGGGCACCACTGAAGCTTTCTTT
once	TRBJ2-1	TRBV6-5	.	CASSYAGVQAGNEQFF	TGTGCCAGCAGTTACGCAGGGGTCCAAGCAGGAAATGAGCAGTTCTTC
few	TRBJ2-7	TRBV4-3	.	CASSQEEQGSYEQYF	TGCGCCAGCAGCCAAGAGGAACAGGGATCCTACGAGCAGTACTTC
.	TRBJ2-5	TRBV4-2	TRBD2	CASSSGGVGQETQYF	TGTGCCAGCAGCAGTGGGGGGGTCGGGCAAGAGACCCAGTACTTC
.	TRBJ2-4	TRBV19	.	CASSIEPGSKNIQYF	TGTGCCAGTAGTATAGAACCGGGGTCCAAAAACATTCAGTACTTC
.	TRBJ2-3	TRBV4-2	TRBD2	CASSQDAAGVVADTQYF	TGTGCCAGCAGCCAAGATGCAGCGGGAGTGGTCGCAGATACGCAGTATTTT
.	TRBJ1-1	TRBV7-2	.	CASSADRNTEAFF	TGTGCCAGCAGCGCAGACAGGAACACTGAAGCTTTCTTT
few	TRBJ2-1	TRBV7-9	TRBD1	CASSLIGQGGYNEQFF	TGTGCCAGCAGCCTAATCGGACAGGGGGGTTACAATGAGCAGTTCTTC
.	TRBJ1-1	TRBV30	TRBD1	CAWSEGQGDEAFF	TGTGCCTGGAGTGAGGGACAGGGAGATGAAGCTTTCTTT
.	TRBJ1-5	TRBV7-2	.	CASSLPGQPQHF	TGTGCCAGCAGCTTACCGGGTCAGCCCCAGCATTTT
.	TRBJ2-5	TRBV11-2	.	CASSFGGSETQYF	TGTGCCAGCAGCTTCGGAGGGTCAGAGACCCAGTACTTC
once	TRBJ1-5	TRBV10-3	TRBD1	CAISEETGGPNQPQHF	TGTGCCATCAGTGAAGAGACAGGGGGCCCCAATCAGCCCCAGCATTTT
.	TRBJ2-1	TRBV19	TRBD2	CASSMGLAGGDHYNEQFF	TGTGCCAGTAGTATGGGACTAGCGGGAGGGGACCACTACAATGAGCAGTTCTTC
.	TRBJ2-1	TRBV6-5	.	CASSYSQVPVYNEQFF	TGTGCCAGCAGTTACTCACAGGTCCCAGTGTACAATGAGCAGTTCTTC
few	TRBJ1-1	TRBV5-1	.	CASSLAPGMNTEAFF	TGCGCCAGCAGCTTGGCCCCAGGCATGAACACTGAAGCTTTCTTT